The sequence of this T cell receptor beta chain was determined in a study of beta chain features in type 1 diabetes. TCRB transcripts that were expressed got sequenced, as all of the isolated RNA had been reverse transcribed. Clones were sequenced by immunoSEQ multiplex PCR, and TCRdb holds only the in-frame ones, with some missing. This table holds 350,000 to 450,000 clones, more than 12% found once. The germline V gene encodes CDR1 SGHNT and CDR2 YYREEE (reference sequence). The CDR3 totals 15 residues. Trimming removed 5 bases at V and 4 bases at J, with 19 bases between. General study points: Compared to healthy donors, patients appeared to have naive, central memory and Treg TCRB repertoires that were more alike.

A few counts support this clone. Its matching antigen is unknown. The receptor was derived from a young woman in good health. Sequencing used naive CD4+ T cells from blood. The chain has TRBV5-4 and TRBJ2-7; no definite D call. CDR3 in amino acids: CASSFSSSYHYEQYF. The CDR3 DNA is TGTGCCAGCAGTTTCTCTAGTTCCTATCATTACGAGCAGTACTTC.